A single sample is the source of the 19 T cell receptor beta chains below, sequenced in a study of response to subunit inactivated influenza vaccine. TCRdb reprocessed the RT-PCR reads with MiXCR, giving one entry per CDR3 protein. The sample records approximately 500,000 distinct CDR3 sequences, 10% to 15% being singletons. The material was PBMCs from blood, obtained 40 to 50 days after vaccination. The receptor source for this set is a man between 50 and 59 years old who received an inactivated influenza vaccine.

The chain carries TRBV20-1 and TRBJ2-7, with D unresolved. Trimming pared 0 bases from V and 3 bases from J, leaving 9 bases between. The CDR3 loop spans 13 amino acids. Germline V gene data show CDR1 as DFQATT and CDR2 as SNEGSKA (reference sequence). The CDR3 DNA reads TGCAGTGCTAGAGATGCATCAGTCTACGAGCAGTACTTC. Its translation is CSARDASVYEQYF.

This clonotype was counted between two and nine times. The rearrangement uses TRBV12-3 or TRBV12-4 and TRBJ2-2; 16 bases are a match to TRBD2. V gave up 2 bases and J gave up 7 bases; unmatched junction bases: 10. CDR3 size: 19 residues. CDR3 region: CASSLPTGTSGRAIGELFF. In DNA, the CDR3 is TGTGCCAGCAGTTTACCGACAGGGACTAGCGGGAGGGCCATCGGGGAGCTGTTTTTT.

This clonotype occurred a few times. This rearrangement joins TRBV15 to TRBJ2-3, with D unclear. The germline V gene encodes CDR1 LNHNV and CDR2 YYDKDF (reference sequence). The CDR3 has 16 residues. V dropped 0 bases and J dropped 5 bases, with 15 bases sitting between them. The CDR3: CATSRERVGDLDTQYF. The CDR3 region has the DNA TGTGCCACCAGCAGAGAACGGGTTGGAGATCTAGATACGCAGTATTTT.

The V gene is TRBV4-3, the J gene TRBJ2-7, with 8 bases fitting TRBD2. The CDR3 sequence is 15 residues long. Germline CDR1 reads LGHNA; CDR2 reads YSLEER. The V and J ends lost 5 bases and 3 bases, in that order; junction bases with no gene match: 9. The CDR3 coding sequence is TGCGCCAGCAGCTCCCGGCTAGCGGGTGGCTACGAGCAGTACTTC. This encodes CASSSRLAGGYEQYF.

This clonotype has only a few counts. The V and J genes are TRBV2 and TRBJ2-7, with D unresolved. Germline loops: CDR1 SNHLY, CDR2 FYNNEI. The CDR3 covers 14 residues. Trimming pared 7 bases from V and 2 bases from J, leaving 15 bases between. CDR3 sequence: CASKFTEKTYEQYF. For the CDR3, the DNA is TGTGCCAGCAAATTCACAGAGAAGACCTACGAGCAGTACTTC.

This sequence joins TRBV10-1 and TRBJ2-3; 8 nucleotides align to TRBD2. The junction had 2 bases not matched to a gene; V was cut back by 7 bases and J by 2 bases. The length of the CDR3 is 13 residues. Germline V gene data show CDR1 as WNHNN and CDR2 as SYGVQD (reference sequence). The CDR3 reads CASMRGDTDTQYF. In DNA, the CDR3 is TGCGCCAGCATGCGGGGGGACACAGATACGCAGTATTTT.

The V and J genes are TRBV2 and TRBJ2-5; D possibly corresponds to TRBD2 (5 bases). Germline V CDR1 and CDR2: SNHLY, FYNNEI. Trimming took off 1 base at V and 4 bases at J, with 19 bases between the two ends. The CDR3 sequence is 17 residues long. The CDR3, as DNA: TGTGCCAGCAGTGAAGGAGACCGGAGGCCGGCTGGAGAGACCCAGTACTTC. Translated, it gives CASSEGDRRPAGETQYF.

This clonotype was counted between two and nine times. The CDR3 region is CASSIAPPGLASYEQYF. CDR3 DNA sequence: TGTGCCAGCAGTATCGCCCCCCCGGGACTAGCGAGCTACGAGCAGTACTTC. This sequence joins TRBV2 and TRBJ2-7, with 10 bases that match TRBD2. After removal of 5 bases from V and 3 bases from J, the junction contained 13 bases not matched to a gene. This CDR3 spans 17 amino acids. The germline V gene has CDR1 SNHLY and CDR2 FYNNEI.

The V call is TRBV5-1, the J call TRBJ1-4, with 11 bases matching TRBD1. Germline values: CDR1 SGHRS, CDR2 YFSETQ. This CDR3 is 15 amino acids long. V was pared by 4 bases and J by 7 bases, with 6 bases of the junction left unmatched. In nucleotides, the CDR3 is TGCGCCAGCAGCGAAGGACAGGGGGCGGGTGAAAAACTGTTTTTT. Translating gives CASSEGQGAGEKLFF.

Only a few counts were recorded for this clonotype. The chain is built from TRBV15 and TRBJ1-1; TRBD1 agrees at 10 bases. This CDR3 region has 17 residues. V shed 3 bases and J 4 bases; nucleotides not matched to a gene: 11. Germline CDR1 is LNHNV and CDR2 is YYDKDF (reference sequence). The CDR3 loop reads CATSSGPLDRGSTEAFF. Written as DNA, the CDR3 is TGTGCCACCAGCAGCGGTCCACTGGACAGGGGGAGCACTGAAGCTTTCTTT.

Ten or more counts support this clonotype. This chain uses TRBV29-1 with TRBJ2-2; D tentatively fits TRBD1 or TRBD2 (6 bases each). The V gene lost 4 bases and the J gene lost 4 bases, with 19 bases spanning the gap. Germline loops: CDR1 SQVTM, CDR2 ANQGSEA. The CDR3 consists of 16 residues. The CDR3 is CSVGTFGGGITGELFF. Here the CDR3 DNA reads TGCAGCGTTGGGACTTTTGGAGGGGGTATCACCGGGGAGCTGTTTTTT.

This clonotype has just a few counts. The rearrangement joins TRBV11-2 to TRBJ2-1; TRBD2 aligns across 15 bases. Germline CDR1 reads SGHAT; CDR2 reads FQNNGV. The CDR3 consists of 15 residues. The V segment lost 5 bases and the J segment 8 bases; nucleotides outside the gene matches: 4. The CDR3 is CASSRTSGRAHEQFF. In nucleotides, the CDR3 is TGTGCCAGCAGCCGGACTAGCGGGAGGGCCCATGAGCAGTTCTTC.

This clonotype was counted ten times or more. The J gene is TRBJ1-4, the V gene TRBV12-3 or TRBV12-4; possibly TRBD1 for D (6 bases). The germline V and J ends were trimmed by 6 bases and 8 bases, with 13 bases remaining between them. The CDR3 consists of 13 residues. CDR3 loop: CASRAQGGEKLFF. As DNA, the CDR3 is TGTGCCAGCAGGGCACAGGGAGGAGAAAAACTGTTTTTT.

The sample holds a few counts of this clonotype. The V and J genes are TRBV20-1 and TRBJ1-3; 9 bases line up with TRBD1. The ends lost 1 base at V and 0 bases at J; junction bases unmatched: 7. The CDR3 runs to 17 residues. In germline, CDR1 is DFQATT, CDR2 SNEGSKA (reference sequence). The CDR3: CSARGLGQGTSGNTIYF. In DNA, the CDR3 is TGCAGTGCTAGAGGCTTGGGACAGGGTACCTCTGGAAACACCATATATTTT.

The J gene is TRBJ2-3, the V gene TRBV24-1, with D possibly TRBD2 on 6 matching bases. The germline V gene encodes CDR1 KGHDR and CDR2 SFDVKD. This CDR3 has 15 amino acids. Trimming pared 0 bases from V and 2 bases from J, leaving 8 bases between. CDR3 nucleotide sequence: TGTGCCACCAGTGATTTGGTAGCGGACACAGATACGCAGTATTTT. This gives the protein CATSDLVADTDTQYF.

This clonotype has a handful of counts. The chain joins TRBV4-2 to TRBJ1-5; a possible D gene is TRBD1 (5 bases). This CDR3 is 15 amino acids long. Between the trimmed V and J ends, which lost 3 bases and 2 bases, there was a span of 11 bases. The V gene's germline CDR1 is LGHNA and CDR2 YNFKEQ. Here the CDR3 DNA reads TGTGCCAGCAGCCAGGAGGGGTCTGGCAATCAGCCCCAGCATTTT. It specifies CASSQEGSGNQPQHF.

Many counts were recorded for this clonotype. The chain employs TRBV6-6 and TRBJ1-5, with a possible D match to TRBD1 (5 bases). The CDR3 covers 11 residues. The V gene lost 6 bases and the J gene lost 9 bases, with 9 bases spanning the gap. Germline V gene data show CDR1 as MNHNY and CDR2 as SVGAGI (reference sequence). The CDR3 DNA is TGTGCCAGCAGGGCCGGGGGGCCCCAGCATTTT. It yields the protein CASRAGGPQHF.

The V and J genes are TRBV30 and TRBJ2-3; D remains unclear. The ends were cut back, 0 bases at V and 7 bases at J, with 14 bases in the middle. Germline V gene sequence: CDR1 GTSNPN, CDR2 SVGIG (reference sequence). The CDR3 has 14 residues. The CDR3 loop reads CAWSVPQFRYTQYF. CDR3 sequence (DNA): TGTGCCTGGAGTGTACCGCAATTTCGGTATACGCAGTATTTT.

This clonotype has a count of ten or more. The chain links TRBV27 to TRBJ2-7; D is undetermined. Germline CDR1 reads MNHEY; CDR2 reads SMNVEV (reference sequence). The CDR3 totals 15 residues. V lost 3 bases, J lost 0 bases, and 12 bases lay in between. The CDR3 loop reads CASSFSGLGSYEQYF. DNA of the CDR3: TGTGCCAGCAGTTTCTCGGGCCTCGGCTCCTACGAGCAGTACTTC.